This note documents a single T cell receptor beta chain sequence. These data originate in a study of early T cells in non-severe SARS-CoV-2 infection. TCRdb reanalysed the 5' RACE reads using MiXCR and keeps one entry per CDR3 protein. The repertoire has 60,000 to 65,000 distinct CDR3 sequences, 8.5% to 9.5% of them found once; the top ten carry less than 1.5%. Germline CDR1 MNHEY, CDR2 SVGAGI. The V end lost 0 bases, the J end lost 7 bases, and 21 bases lay between the germline ends. CDR3 length equals 17 residues. The specimen sequenced was whole blood. The chain combines TRBV6-5 with TRBJ1-2; D might be TRBD1 (6 bases). The receptor was derived from an adult who was a healthcare worker with PCR-confirmed SARS-CoV-2 infection or an uninfected control (not recorded which). CDR3 region: CASSYSGAAGALRGYTF. Here the CDR3 DNA reads TGTGCCAGCAGTTACTCGGGGGCAGCCGGAGCCCTTCGTGGCTACACCTTC.